The rows below give T cell receptor beta chains drawn from one sample of a study of blood T cell repertoires in COVID-19. TCRdb keeps only in-frame clones here, not all; method: immunoSEQ multiplex PCR. The table includes around 130,000 clones, 84% detected once. Sequenced input: peripheral blood. The receptors shown here come from a woman in her fifties or sixties with acute or convalescent COVID-19. Both conserved end residues are part of each CDR3. Fields, in order: V gene, J gene, CDR3 length, D gene, clone size, CDR3 protein, CDR3 DNA. A D gene is named only where the DNA matches it firmly. Part of the rows lack a size; the others show once, few, many or a class for expanded clones.

V gene: TRBV5-1
J gene: TRBJ1-1
CDR3 length: 14
D gene: NA
clone size: NA
CDR3 protein: CASSGGAKDTEAFF
CDR3 DNA: TGCGCCAGCAGCGGGGGGGCAAAGGACACTGAAGCTTTCTTT

V gene: TRBV3-1/TRBV3-2
J gene: TRBJ1-2
CDR3 length: 17
D gene: NA
clone size: NA
CDR3 protein: CASSQDWVLQGNYGYTF
CDR3 DNA: TGTGCCAGCAGCCAAGATTGGGTCCTACAGGGAAACTATGGCTACACCTTC

V gene: TRBV18
J gene: TRBJ2-3
CDR3 length: 16
D gene: NA
clone size: NA
CDR3 protein: CASSPPTGGGTDTQYF
CDR3 DNA: TGTGCCAGCTCACCACCTACGGGGGGCGGCACAGATACGCAGTATTTT

V gene: TRBV19
J gene: TRBJ1-6
CDR3 length: 15
D gene: TRBD1
clone size: NA
CDR3 protein: CAKKRRGTGGSPLHF
CDR3 DNA: TGTGCCAAAAAACGCCGGGGGACAGGGGGTTCACCCCTCCACTTT

V gene: TRBV11-1
J gene: TRBJ2-1
CDR3 length: 14
D gene: TRBD1
clone size: NA
CDR3 protein: CASSRGTGFDQQFF
CDR3 DNA: TGTGCCAGCAGCAGAGGGACAGGGTTCGATCAGCAGTTCTTC

V gene: TRBV19
J gene: TRBJ1-1
CDR3 length: 16
D gene: NA
clone size: NA
CDR3 protein: CASTPRGGGMNTEAFF
CDR3 DNA: TGTGCCAGTACCCCCCGAGGTGGAGGAATGAACACTGAAGCTTTCTTT

V gene: TRBV7-3
J gene: TRBJ2-5
CDR3 length: 13
D gene: TRBD1
clone size: NA
CDR3 protein: CASSADRGETQYF
CDR3 DNA: TGTGCCAGCAGCGCTGACAGGGGGGAGACCCAGTACTTC

V gene: TRBV3-1/TRBV3-2
J gene: TRBJ2-5
CDR3 length: 14
D gene: NA
clone size: NA
CDR3 protein: CASSQPGGAETQYF
CDR3 DNA: TGTGCCAGCAGCCAACCGGGGGGCGCAGAGACCCAGTACTTC

V gene: TRBV29-1
J gene: TRBJ2-3
CDR3 length: 15
D gene: NA
clone size: NA
CDR3 protein: CSVEESLSVRAAQYF
CDR3 DNA: TGCAGCGTTGAAGAGTCGCTTTCCGTGAGAGCCGCGCAGTATTTT

V gene: TRBV19
J gene: TRBJ1-1
CDR3 length: 13
D gene: NA
clone size: NA
CDR3 protein: CASSIDRSREAFF
CDR3 DNA: TGTGCCAGTAGTATCGACAGGTCAAGGGAAGCTTTCTTT

V gene: TRBV9
J gene: TRBJ1-1
CDR3 length: 14
D gene: TRBD1
clone size: NA
CDR3 protein: CASSADRVNTEAFF
CDR3 DNA: TGTGCCAGCAGCGCCGACAGGGTGAACACTGAAGCTTTCTTT

V gene: TRBV3-1/TRBV3-2
J gene: TRBJ2-1
CDR3 length: 14
D gene: NA
clone size: NA
CDR3 protein: CASSQEVSLGEQFF
CDR3 DNA: TGTGCCAGCAGCCAAGAGGTTAGCCTAGGTGAGCAGTTCTTC

V gene: TRBV2
J gene: TRBJ1-5
CDR3 length: 14
D gene: NA
clone size: NA
CDR3 protein: CASSSVSSNQPQHF
CDR3 DNA: TGTGCCAGCTCGTCGGTTTCGAGCAATCAGCCCCAGCATTTT

V gene: TRBV7-9
J gene: TRBJ1-5
CDR3 length: 14
D gene: NA
clone size: NA
CDR3 protein: CASSSQGTNQPQHF
CDR3 DNA: TGTGCCAGCAGCTCGCAGGGAACAAATCAGCCCCAGCATTTT

V gene: TRBV24-1
J gene: TRBJ1-1
CDR3 length: 16
D gene: NA
clone size: NA
CDR3 protein: CATSDSDKGRGTEAFF
CDR3 DNA: TGTGCCACCAGTGATTCGGACAAGGGCAGGGGCACTGAAGCTTTCTTT

V gene: TRBV28
J gene: TRBJ1-5
CDR3 length: 17
D gene: NA
clone size: NA
CDR3 protein: CASSLTFTQGQRRPQHF
CDR3 DNA: TGTGCCAGCAGTTTAACTTTTACGCAGGGGCAAAGGAGGCCCCAGCATTTT

V gene: TRBV5-1
J gene: TRBJ2-7
CDR3 length: 16
D gene: TRBD2
clone size: NA
CDR3 protein: CASSLGRGAVVYEQYF
CDR3 DNA: TGCGCCAGCAGCTTGGGGCGGGGGGCAGTAGTCTACGAGCAGTACTTC

V gene: TRBV19
J gene: TRBJ1-2
CDR3 length: 14
D gene: NA
clone size: NA
CDR3 protein: CASSTWTDVYGYTF
CDR3 DNA: TGTGCCAGTAGTACCTGGACAGACGTCTATGGCTACACCTTC

V gene: TRBV19
J gene: TRBJ2-5
CDR3 length: 12
D gene: NA
clone size: NA
CDR3 protein: CATRGARETQYF
CDR3 DNA: TGTGCCACCCGTGGAGCCCGAGAGACCCAGTACTTC

V gene: TRBV18
J gene: TRBJ1-2
CDR3 length: 16
D gene: NA
clone size: NA
CDR3 protein: CASSPWEADVNYGYTF
CDR3 DNA: TGTGCCAGCTCACCTTGGGAGGCAGACGTTAACTATGGCTACACCTTC

V gene: TRBV7-2
J gene: TRBJ1-6
CDR3 length: 17
D gene: NA
clone size: NA
CDR3 protein: CASSLGGLGGGNSPLHF
CDR3 DNA: TGTGCCAGCAGCTTAGGGGGCTTGGGAGGGGGTAATTCACCCCTCCACTTT

V gene: TRBV7-8
J gene: TRBJ1-2
CDR3 length: 14
D gene: NA
clone size: NA
CDR3 protein: CASSLNTPNYGYTF
CDR3 DNA: TGTGCCAGCAGCTTGAACACCCCTAACTATGGCTACACCTTC

V gene: TRBV27
J gene: TRBJ2-2
CDR3 length: 13
D gene: NA
clone size: NA
CDR3 protein: CAIGRGFTGELFF
CDR3 DNA: TGTGCCATCGGAAGGGGTTTCACCGGGGAGCTGTTTTTT

V gene: TRBV9
J gene: TRBJ1-2
CDR3 length: 14
D gene: TRBD1
clone size: NA
CDR3 protein: CASSALGGQTLHTF
CDR3 DNA: TGTGCCAGCAGCGCCTTGGGGGGACAGACCTTACACACCTTC

V gene: TRBV5-1
J gene: TRBJ1-6
CDR3 length: 14
D gene: TRBD1
clone size: NA
CDR3 protein: CASSEGTGNGPLHF
CDR3 DNA: TGCGCCAGCAGCGAAGGGACAGGTAATGGGCCCCTCCACTTT

V gene: TRBV24-1
J gene: TRBJ1-2
CDR3 length: 17
D gene: TRBD1
clone size: NA
CDR3 protein: CATSEGGRQGANYGYTF
CDR3 DNA: TGTGCCACCAGTGAGGGGGGACGACAGGGAGCAAACTATGGCTACACCTTC

V gene: TRBV10-1
J gene: TRBJ2-5
CDR3 length: 14
D gene: NA
clone size: NA
CDR3 protein: CASSESAQGETQYF
CDR3 DNA: TGCGCCAGCAGTGAGTCGGCTCAGGGTGAGACCCAGTACTTC

V gene: TRBV5-5
J gene: TRBJ1-4
CDR3 length: 13
D gene: NA
clone size: NA
CDR3 protein: CASSGSQDEKLFF
CDR3 DNA: TGTGCCAGCAGCGGGAGCCAGGACGAAAAACTGTTTTTT

V gene: TRBV30
J gene: TRBJ2-7
CDR3 length: 13
D gene: TRBD1
clone size: NA
CDR3 protein: CAWSTGSTDEQYF
CDR3 DNA: TGTGCCTGGTCGACAGGGTCTACCGACGAGCAGTACTTC

V gene: TRBV19
J gene: TRBJ1-1
CDR3 length: 15
D gene: TRBD1
clone size: NA
CDR3 protein: CASRQGGTMNTEAFF
CDR3 DNA: TGTGCCAGTAGACAGGGGGGGACTATGAACACTGAAGCTTTCTTT

V gene: TRBV7-3
J gene: TRBJ2-1
CDR3 length: 14
D gene: TRBD1
clone size: NA
CDR3 protein: CASSLSGQGIEQFF
CDR3 DNA: TGTGCCAGCAGCTTATCGGGACAGGGGATTGAGCAGTTCTTC

V gene: TRBV11-2
J gene: TRBJ1-1
CDR3 length: 14
D gene: NA
clone size: NA
CDR3 protein: CASSPITVNTEAFF
CDR3 DNA: TGTGCCAGCAGCCCGATAACGGTGAACACTGAAGCTTTCTTT

V gene: TRBV7-9
J gene: TRBJ1-1
CDR3 length: 13
D gene: NA
clone size: NA
CDR3 protein: CASSLGGQVEAFF
CDR3 DNA: TGTGCCAGCAGCTTAGGGGGGCAGGTCGAAGCTTTCTTT

V gene: TRBV6-6
J gene: TRBJ2-1
CDR3 length: 14
D gene: NA
clone size: NA
CDR3 protein: CASSSPGRTNEQFF
CDR3 DNA: TGTGCCAGCAGTTCCCCAGGGCGGACGAATGAGCAGTTCTTC

V gene: TRBV28
J gene: TRBJ1-5
CDR3 length: 15
D gene: NA
clone size: NA
CDR3 protein: CASSPPTGYGQPQHF
CDR3 DNA: TGTGCCAGCAGCCCACCTACAGGGTACGGGCAGCCCCAGCATTTT

V gene: TRBV14
J gene: TRBJ1-1
CDR3 length: 15
D gene: NA
clone size: NA
CDR3 protein: CASSQQGFSSTEAFF
CDR3 DNA: TGTGCCAGCAGCCAACAGGGATTCTCATCCACTGAAGCTTTCTTT

V gene: TRBV19
J gene: TRBJ2-2
CDR3 length: 13
D gene: NA
clone size: NA
CDR3 protein: CASNRVWTGELFF
CDR3 DNA: TGTGCCAGTAACAGGGTGTGGACCGGGGAGCTGTTTTTT

V gene: TRBV5-1
J gene: TRBJ1-6
CDR3 length: 17
D gene: TRBD1
clone size: NA
CDR3 protein: CASSSNNPRGRGSPLHF
CDR3 DNA: TGCGCCAGCAGCTCAAATAACCCTAGGGGGCGCGGGTCACCCCTCCACTTT

V gene: TRBV9
J gene: TRBJ1-3
CDR3 length: 16
D gene: TRBD1
clone size: few
CDR3 protein: CASSLQGTPSGNTIYF
CDR3 DNA: TGTGCCAGCAGCTTACAGGGGACTCCCTCTGGAAACACCATATATTTT

V gene: TRBV14
J gene: TRBJ2-3
CDR3 length: 14
D gene: NA
clone size: once
CDR3 protein: CASSQGLSSDTQYF
CDR3 DNA: TGTGCCAGCAGCCAAGGGCTCAGTTCAGATACGCAGTATTTT

V gene: TRBV19
J gene: TRBJ1-2
CDR3 length: 19
D gene: TRBD1
clone size: NA
CDR3 protein: CASSIDRPFTGQSNYGYTF
CDR3 DNA: TGTGCCAGTAGTATAGATCGCCCATTCACGGGACAGTCTAACTATGGCTACACCTTC

V gene: TRBV6-1
J gene: TRBJ1-2
CDR3 length: 14
D gene: NA
clone size: once
CDR3 protein: CASSETGQLYGYTF
CDR3 DNA: TGTGCCAGCAGTGAAACCGGACAGCTGTATGGCTACACCTTC

V gene: TRBV18
J gene: TRBJ1-6
CDR3 length: 15
D gene: TRBD1
clone size: NA
CDR3 protein: CASSPSRDRNSPLHF
CDR3 DNA: TGTGCCAGCTCACCATCCCGGGACAGAAATTCACCCCTCCACTTT

V gene: TRBV28
J gene: TRBJ2-3
CDR3 length: 15
D gene: TRBD2
clone size: NA
CDR3 protein: CASLRLAGYTDTQYF
CDR3 DNA: TGTGCCAGTTTACGACTAGCGGGGTACACAGATACGCAGTATTTT

V gene: TRBV12-3/TRBV12-4
J gene: TRBJ1-3
CDR3 length: 13
D gene: NA
clone size: NA
CDR3 protein: CASTPSSGNTIYF
CDR3 DNA: TGTGCCAGCACCCCCTCCTCTGGAAACACCATATATTTT

V gene: TRBV11-2
J gene: TRBJ1-3
CDR3 length: 16
D gene: NA
clone size: NA
CDR3 protein: CASSSLQGPSGNTIYF
CDR3 DNA: TGTGCCAGCAGCTCTCTACAGGGACCCTCTGGAAACACCATATATTTT

V gene: TRBV19
J gene: TRBJ2-2
CDR3 length: 16
D gene: TRBD1
clone size: once
CDR3 protein: CASSQRTGGSTGELFF
CDR3 DNA: TGTGCCAGTAGCCAAAGGACAGGGGGTAGCACCGGGGAGCTGTTTTTT

V gene: TRBV2
J gene: TRBJ1-2
CDR3 length: 11
D gene: NA
clone size: NA
CDR3 protein: CASSLDYGYTF
CDR3 DNA: TGTGCCAGCAGTTTAGACTATGGCTACACCTTC

V gene: TRBV30
J gene: TRBJ1-1
CDR3 length: 15
D gene: TRBD1
clone size: NA
CDR3 protein: CAWRAPGTVNTEAFF
CDR3 DNA: TGTGCCTGGAGAGCTCCCGGGACAGTGAACACTGAAGCTTTCTTT

V gene: TRBV27
J gene: TRBJ1-5
CDR3 length: 12
D gene: NA
clone size: NA
CDR3 protein: CASGFANQPQHF
CDR3 DNA: TGTGCCAGCGGTTTTGCGAATCAGCCCCAGCATTTT

V gene: TRBV7-2
J gene: TRBJ1-4
CDR3 length: 13
D gene: NA
clone size: NA
CDR3 protein: CASSLIGGEKLFF
CDR3 DNA: TGTGCCAGCAGCCTAATTGGGGGCGAAAAACTGTTTTTT

V gene: TRBV11-3
J gene: TRBJ2-3
CDR3 length: 15
D gene: TRBD2
clone size: NA
CDR3 protein: CASSLESGGWDTQYF
CDR3 DNA: TGTGCCAGCAGCTTAGAGAGCGGGGGGTGGGATACGCAGTATTTT

V gene: TRBV19
J gene: TRBJ2-4
CDR3 length: 15
D gene: TRBD1
clone size: NA
CDR3 protein: CASSLTGPAKNIQYF
CDR3 DNA: TGTGCCAGTAGTCTGACAGGGCCAGCCAAAAACATTCAGTACTTC

V gene: TRBV6-5
J gene: TRBJ1-3
CDR3 length: 13
D gene: NA
clone size: NA
CDR3 protein: CASSYSQGNTIYF
CDR3 DNA: TGTGCCAGCAGTTACTCGCAGGGAAACACCATATATTTT

V gene: TRBV30
J gene: TRBJ1-6
CDR3 length: 13
D gene: NA
clone size: NA
CDR3 protein: CAWSVQVNSPLHF
CDR3 DNA: TGTGCCTGGAGTGTACAAGTTAATTCACCCCTCCACTTT

V gene: TRBV2
J gene: TRBJ1-5
CDR3 length: 15
D gene: NA
clone size: NA
CDR3 protein: CASSDRAPLNQPQHF
CDR3 DNA: TGTGCCAGCAGTGACAGGGCCCCTCTCAATCAGCCCCAGCATTTT

V gene: TRBV6-4
J gene: TRBJ1-2
CDR3 length: 14
D gene: TRBD1
clone size: NA
CDR3 protein: CASSQTGGGYGYTF
CDR3 DNA: TGTGCCAGCAGTCAAACAGGGGGAGGTTATGGCTACACCTTC

V gene: TRBV5-1
J gene: TRBJ2-5
CDR3 length: 14
D gene: NA
clone size: NA
CDR3 protein: CASSLARFQETQYF
CDR3 DNA: TGCGCCAGCAGCTTGGCCCGGTTTCAAGAGACCCAGTACTTC

V gene: TRBV20-1
J gene: TRBJ1-1
CDR3 length: 14
D gene: NA
clone size: NA
CDR3 protein: CSASHEGRGTEAFF
CDR3 DNA: TGCAGTGCTAGTCACGAGGGTCGGGGCACTGAAGCTTTCTTT

V gene: TRBV5-6
J gene: TRBJ1-1
CDR3 length: 13
D gene: NA
clone size: few
CDR3 protein: CASSSGVNTEAFF
CDR3 DNA: TGTGCCAGCAGCTCAGGGGTGAACACTGAAGCTTTCTTT